These 20 T cell receptor beta chains were sequenced from one sample in a study of T-cell memory formation after mild COVID-19 (dated by TCRdb to 2020 to 2023). The protocol used for the library was 5' RACE. Data came from an Illumina NovaSeq 6000. TCRdb redid the processing of the public reads, applying fastp at Q25 and MiXCR, and retained in-frame beta chains. Every CDR3 protein is listed once, alongside the most common genes and DNA of its rows. This sample comprises about 340,000 distinct CDR3 sequences, approximately 13% of them detected only once. Jointly, the top ten make up roughly a fifth of the sample. Material: PBMCs or a T cell subset sorted from them (not recorded which). The receptors derive from a man between 18 and 29 years old who had mild COVID-19 (a few samples of this study predate the infection). The sample titles of this study are shuffled in the database, so cell type and time point are left out; the donor was told from shared clones.

This clonotype has a handful of counts. The CDR3 coding sequence is TGCGCCAGCAGCTCCCGCTCGTCGGATGAGCAGTTCTTC. Translated: CASSSRSSDEQFF. The V gene is TRBV5-1, the J gene TRBJ2-1; unclear D gene. The CDR3 is 13 amino acids. The V end lost 3 bases, the J end lost 8 bases, and 12 bases lay between the germline ends. Germline CDR1 reads SGHRS; CDR2 reads YFSETQ.

The chain carries TRBV10-3 and TRBJ2-3; 9 positions match TRBD2. CDR3 size: 18 residues. With 3 bases clipped from V and 0 bases from J, the junction kept 10 bases outside the gene matches. Per the germline V gene, CDR1 is ENHRY and CDR2 is SYGVKD. CDR3 sequence reads: CAISEAGTSFRSTDTQYF. CDR3 nucleotides: TGTGCCATCAGTGAAGCCGGGACTAGCTTCAGGAGCACAGATACGCAGTATTTT.

This clonotype was seen more than once but under ten times. The rearrangement joins TRBV11-3 to TRBJ2-1; 7 nucleotides align to TRBD1. The germline gives CDR1 SGHNT, CDR2 YENEEA. V gave up 5 bases and J gave up 9 bases; unmatched junction bases: 10. This CDR3 has 14 amino acids. DNA of the CDR3: TGTGCCAGCAGCCGGAGTCAGGGGGATGGTGAGCAGTTCTTC. Protein: CASSRSQGDGEQFF.

This clonotype has just a few counts. The V call is TRBV9, the J call TRBJ1-1; D is ambiguous. Germline V gene data show CDR1 as SGDLS and CDR2 as YYNGEE. With 4 bases removed from V and 2 bases from J, the gap between germline ends came to 9 bases. This CDR3 has 13 residues. The CDR3 nucleotides read TGTGCCAGCAGCCCGTTTTCCAACACTGAAGCTTTCTTT. This translates into CASSPFSNTEAFF.

The V call is TRBV10-3, the J call TRBJ2-3; D may be TRBD2 (6 bases). The germline gives CDR1 ENHRY, CDR2 SYGVKD. V was trimmed by 11 bases and J by 6 bases, leaving 24 bases between them. The CDR3 loop spans 15 amino acids. The CDR3 spells CAAGSNNLAGDTQYF. CDR3 sequence (DNA): TGTGCCGCGGGATCCAATAACCTAGCCGGCGATACGCAGTATTTT.

The CDR3 DNA is TGTGCCAGCAGCTTGGTGGTAGGCTTGAACACCGGGGAGCTGTTTTTT. It yields the protein CASSLVVGLNTGELFF. The V call is TRBV5-6, the J call TRBJ2-2; D uncertain. Germline lookup yields CDR1 SGHDT and CDR2 YYEEEE. Trimming took 0 bases from V and 1 from J, leaving 10 bases between them. The CDR3 extends over 16 amino acids. Based on the CDR3 plus reference TRBV5-6 and TRBJ2-2, the full variable domain is DAGVTQSPTHLIKTRGQQVTLRCSPKSGHDTVSWYQQALGQGPQFIFQYYEEEERQRGNFPDRFSGHQFPNYSSELNVNALLLGDSALYLCASSLVVGLNTGELFFGEGSRLTVL.

The chain is built from TRBV19 and TRBJ1-5; 9 positions match TRBD1. The CDR3 consists of 14 residues. Germline V gene sequence: CDR1 LNHDA, CDR2 SQIVND (reference sequence). The V segment lost 7 bases and the J segment 5 bases; nucleotides outside the gene matches: 6. CDR3 sequence: CASTSGQGDQPQHF. In nucleotides, the CDR3 is TGTGCCAGTACCTCGGGACAGGGTGATCAGCCCCAGCATTTT. Looking up the rest from reference TRBV19 and TRBJ1-5 gives the full variable domain: DGGITQSPKYLFRKEGQNVTLSCEQNLNHDAMYWYRQDPGQGLRLIYYSQIVNDFQKGDIAEGYSVSREKKESFPLTVTSAQKNPTAFYLCASTSGQGDQPQHFGDGTRLSIL.

This chain uses TRBV11-2 with TRBJ1-4; D unclear. This CDR3 spans 15 amino acids. Trimming cost V 5 bases and J 8 bases, with 18 bases left between them. Germline V gives CDR1 SGHAT, CDR2 FQNNGV. CDR3 sequence reads: CASSRTSGINEKLFF. The CDR3 nucleotides read TGTGCCAGCAGCCGTACCAGTGGAATTAACGAAAAACTGTTTTTT.

This chain links TRBV20-1 with TRBJ1-6; 7 nucleotides line up with TRBD1. CDR1 is DFQATT, CDR2 SNEGSKA, per germline (reference sequence). This CDR3 region has 16 residues. Unmatched junction bases numbered 8, after V lost 1 base and J lost 5 bases. The CDR3 loop is CSARARVGTDNSPLHF. CDR3 bases: TGCAGTGCTAGAGCCCGGGTCGGGACAGATAATTCACCCCTCCACTTT.

This chain uses TRBV28 with TRBJ2-7; the D gene is possibly TRBD1 (5 bases). Trimming took off 3 bases at V and 2 bases at J, with 23 bases between the two ends. The CDR3 loop spans 18 amino acids. Germline V gene sequence: CDR1 MDHEN, CDR2 SYDVKM. The CDR3 sequence: CASSFSRPGREYTYEQYV. The CDR3 bases are TGTGCCAGCAGTTTCTCCCGGCCGGGCAGGGAATATACCTACGAGCAGTACGTC.

This clonotype was found a few times. The V and J genes are TRBV5-6 and TRBJ2-7; D is possibly TRBD1 or TRBD2 (6 bases each). Germline-derived CDR1 and CDR2 are SGHDT and YYEEEE. The CDR3 sequence is 14 residues long. The V end was cut by 0 bases, the J end by 4 bases, with 11 bases between. CDR3 sequence (DNA): TGTGCCAGCAGCTTGGTGGAGGGGGTATACGAGCAGTACGTC. Its translation is CASSLVEGVYEQYV.

This clonotype has at least ten counts. The CDR3 DNA is TGTGCCAGCATTCCGGGACAGGCCCTTGGCTACACCTTC. Amino acids: CASIPGQALGYTF. This chain uses TRBV2 with TRBJ1-2, with 8 bases that match TRBD1. V lost 7 bases, J lost 7 bases, and 8 bases stayed unmatched. CDR1 is SNHLY, CDR2 FYNNEI, per germline. This CDR3 contains 13 residues.

The V gene is TRBV20-1, the J gene TRBJ2-1; unclear D gene. Trimming pared 1 base from V and 2 bases from J, leaving 9 bases between. CDR3 size: 14 residues. Germline assignment: CDR1 DFQATT and CDR2 SNEGSKA (reference sequence). CDR3 in amino acids: CSARGLEPYNEQFF. The DNA of the CDR3 is TGCAGTGCTAGAGGACTGGAACCCTACAATGAGCAGTTCTTC.

This clonotype has more than one count but fewer than ten. The chain employs TRBV20-1 and TRBJ2-2; the D gene is possibly TRBD2 (5 bases). CDR3 length: 15 residues. Trimming stripped 1 base from V and 0 bases from J, with 9 bases between. Germline V gene lookup returns CDR1 DFQATT and CDR2 SNEGSKA (reference sequence). As DNA, the CDR3 is TGCAGTGCTAGAGTCGGAGGAACGAACACCGGGGAGCTGTTTTTT. Its protein is CSARVGGTNTGELFF.

This clonotype was counted a few times. This chain links TRBV6-1 with TRBJ1-2, with D unresolved. Per the germline V gene, CDR1 is MNHNS and CDR2 is SASEGT. The CDR3 extends over 13 amino acids. V lost 1 base and J 0 bases, leaving 3 bases between the germline ends. The CDR3 coding sequence is TGTGCCAGCAGTGAAGAATCTAACTATGGCTACACCTTC. Residues: CASSEESNYGYTF.

This clonotype was counted between two and nine times. The chain combines TRBV6-5 with TRBJ1-6; D may be TRBD1 (5 bases). This CDR3 contains 13 residues. CDR1 MNHEY and CDR2 SVGAGI come from the germline V gene. V gave up 10 bases and J gave up 8 bases, with 15 bases separating them. CDR3 sequence: CATHGAADSPLHF. CDR3 coding DNA: TGTGCCACCCACGGGGCCGCTGATTCACCCCTCCACTTT.

There are many counts of this clonotype. V is TRBV5-5 and J is TRBJ2-5, with 11 bases aligning to TRBD2. Trimming at V came to 4 bases and at J to 3 bases, leaving 2 bases not matched to a gene. This CDR3 region has 14 residues. Per germline, CDR1 SGHKS and CDR2 YYEKEE (reference sequence). In DNA, the CDR3 is TGTGCCAGCAGCCGGGGACTAGCGGAAGAGACCCAGTACTTC. Protein sequence: CASSRGLAEETQYF.

This rearrangement joins TRBV6-2 or TRBV6-3 to TRBJ2-3; the D gene could be TRBD1 or TRBD2 (7 bases each). Trimming removed 11 bases from V and 1 base from J, with 10 bases in between. Germline loops: CDR1 MNHEY, CDR2 SVGEGT. The CDR3 totals 12 residues. The CDR3 DNA reads as TGTGCCGCAGGGGGGGGCACAGATACGCAGTATTTT. The encoded protein is CAAGGGTDTQYF.

This clonotype was seen more than once but under ten times. V gene TRBV11-2 combines with J gene TRBJ2-3; D not certain. CDR1 and CDR2 (germline): SGHAT, FQNNGV. Trimming took 2 bases from V and 3 from J, leaving 15 bases between them. CDR3 length equals 16 residues. The CDR3 DNA sequence: TGTGCCAGCAGCTTAATCCTGGGCGGAACAACAGATACGCAGTATTTT. Its protein is CASSLILGGTTDTQYF.

This clonotype has only a few counts. The genes are TRBV6-2 or TRBV6-3 and TRBJ2-7, with D perhaps TRBD2 (7 bases). Germline V CDR1 and CDR2: MNHEY, SVGEGT. Between the trimmed V and J ends, which lost 5 bases and 5 bases, there was a span of 16 bases. The CDR3 length is 14 residues. CDR3 nucleotides: TGTGCCAGCAGTGGACGGGGGGCCCGCCACGAGCAGTACGTC. As protein: CASSGRGARHEQYV.